A selection of T cell receptor beta chains follows, all from one sample in a study of identical twins. TCRdb re-derived calls from the 5' RACE reads in MiXCR, one entry per CDR3 protein. The sample contains some 200,000 distinct CDR3 sequences, 7.5% of which appear only once. These data were also filed under a second study, of yellow fever vaccine responses in identical twins.

The sample taken for sequencing was memory (CD45RO+) T cells sorted from blood. The receptors here all came from a woman between 18 and 29 years old in good health. CDR3s include the opening cysteine and the closing phenylalanine or tryptophan. Each record gives: clone size, V gene, J gene, D gene, CDR3 protein, CDR3 DNA. A D gene is named only where the DNA matches it firmly. Clone size is not always given. Where it is, it says once, few, many or a class for expanded clones.

few	TRBV6-1	TRBJ1-5	TRBD1	CASRRTPGQFPSNQPQHF	TGTGCCAGCAGGAGGACACCGGGACAGTTTCCTAGCAATCAGCCCCAGCATTTT
many	TRBV20-1	TRBJ2-5	TRBD2	CSASTSGGTQETQYF	TGCAGTGCTAGCACTAGCGGGGGAACTCAAGAGACCCAGTACTTC
NA	TRBV7-8	TRBJ2-7	NA	CASGGAYEQYF	TGTGCCAGCGGGGGGGCTTACGAGCAGTACTTC
NA	TRBV2	TRBJ1-2	NA	CASSEEGGQGYTF	TGTGCCAGCAGTGAAGAAGGGGGTCAAGGCTACACCTTC
NA	TRBV5-1	TRBJ2-5	TRBD1	CASSLRYGTAQETQYF	TGCGCCAGCAGCTTGAGATACGGGACAGCACAAGAGACCCAGTACTTC
NA	TRBV20-1	TRBJ1-1	NA	CSARRGGAGTEAFF	TGCAGTGCTAGAAGGGGGGGCGCGGGCACTGAAGCTTTCTTT
few	TRBV6-4	TRBJ1-1	NA	CASSDATLGDTEAFF	TGTGCCAGCAGTGACGCGACTCTGGGGGACACTGAAGCTTTCTTT
many	TRBV29-1	TRBJ1-2	NA	CSVVGQNYGYTF	TGCAGCGTTGTCGGACAGAACTATGGCTACACCTTC
few	TRBV6-2/TRBV6-3	TRBJ1-2	NA	CASSYSRTYGYTF	TGTGCCAGCAGTTACTCGCGGACATATGGCTACACCTTC
many	TRBV7-2	TRBJ2-7	NA	CASSLDGQRSYEQYF	TGTGCCAGCAGCCTCGACGGACAGCGTTCCTACGAGCAGTACTTC
many	TRBV12-3/TRBV12-4	TRBJ2-7	NA	CASSLKADYEQYF	TGTGCCAGCAGTTTAAAAGCTGACTACGAGCAGTACTTC
many	TRBV15	TRBJ2-1	TRBD2	CATSIPPGLAGEKPFF	TGTGCCACCAGCATCCCTCCGGGACTAGCGGGTGAGAAGCCGTTCTTC